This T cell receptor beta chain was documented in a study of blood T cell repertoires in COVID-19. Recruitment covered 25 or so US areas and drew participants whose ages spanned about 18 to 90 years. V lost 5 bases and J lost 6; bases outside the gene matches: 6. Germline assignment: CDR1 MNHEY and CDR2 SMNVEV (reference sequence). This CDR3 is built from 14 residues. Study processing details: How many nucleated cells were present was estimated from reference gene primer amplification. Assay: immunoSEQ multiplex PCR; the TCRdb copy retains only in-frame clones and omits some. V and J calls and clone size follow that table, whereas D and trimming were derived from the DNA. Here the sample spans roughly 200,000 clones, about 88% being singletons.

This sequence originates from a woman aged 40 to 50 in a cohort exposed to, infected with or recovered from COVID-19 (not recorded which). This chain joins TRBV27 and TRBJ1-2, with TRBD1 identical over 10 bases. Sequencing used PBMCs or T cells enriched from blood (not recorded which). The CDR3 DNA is TGTGCCAGCAGTGCCTTGGACAGGGGGGATGGCTACACCTTC. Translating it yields CASSALDRGDGYTF.